This T cell receptor (beta chain) was recorded in a study of control samples from healthy donors and cancer patients. With V trimmed by 1 base and J by 10 bases, 5 bases remained unmatched. The CDR3 has 14 residues. Germline CDR1 is SGHTS and CDR2 is YDEGEE. Sequencing was performed with immunoSEQ multiplex PCR; in TCRdb, only in-frame clones are kept and a portion is missing. The table records over 150,000 clones, approximately 92% of them present only once. V is TRBV5-8 and J is TRBJ1-6; 7 bases map to TRBD1. This sequence originates from a man aged 18-30 years in good health. The sequenced sample was blood. The CDR3 sequence is CASSLQGVGSPLHF. The CDR3 DNA follows: TGTGCCAGCAGCTTGCAGGGGGTTGGGTCACCCCTCCACTTT.